A single T cell receptor (beta chain) is shown here with its context. Antigen specificity is unknown. This record comes from a study of long-term antiretroviral therapy in people with HIV. Notes on the study in general: When set beside controls, HIV repertoires had CDR3 length ranges that were narrower.

The authors ran the immunoSEQ assay, v3.0, at survey level. The protocol was immunoSEQ multiplex PCR, while the TCRdb copy is restricted to in-frame clones and leaves out a portion. The sample holds tens of thousands of clones, over 60% seen once. Germline CDR1 is MDHEN and CDR2 is SYDVKM. Trimming removed 6 bases from V and 3 bases from J; junction bases left unmatched: 9. This CDR3 region has 15 residues. Sample: unsorted PBMCs, taken 2.9 years after starting antiretroviral therapy. This TCR was recovered from a woman aged 30 to 39 with HIV. J is TRBJ1-2 and V is TRBV28, with 8 bases identical to TRBD1. The CDR3 protein is CASRYRDRRYYGYTF. Written as DNA, the CDR3 is TGTGCCAGCAGGTACCGGGACAGGCGATACTATGGCTACACCTTC.